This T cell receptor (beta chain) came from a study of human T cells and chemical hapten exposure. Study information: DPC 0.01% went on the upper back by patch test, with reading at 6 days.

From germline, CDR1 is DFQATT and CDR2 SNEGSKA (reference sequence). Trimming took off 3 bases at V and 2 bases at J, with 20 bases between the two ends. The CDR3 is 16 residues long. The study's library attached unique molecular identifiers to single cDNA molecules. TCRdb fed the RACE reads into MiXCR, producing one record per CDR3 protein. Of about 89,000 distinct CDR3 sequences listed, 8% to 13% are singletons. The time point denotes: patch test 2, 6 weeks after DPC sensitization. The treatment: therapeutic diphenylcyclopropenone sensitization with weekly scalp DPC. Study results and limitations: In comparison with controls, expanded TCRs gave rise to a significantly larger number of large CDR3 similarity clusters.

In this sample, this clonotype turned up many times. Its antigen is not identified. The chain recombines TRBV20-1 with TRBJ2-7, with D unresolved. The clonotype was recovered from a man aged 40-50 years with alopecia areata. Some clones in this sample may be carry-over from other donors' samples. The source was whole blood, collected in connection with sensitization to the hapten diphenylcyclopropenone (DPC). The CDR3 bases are TGCAGTGCTAGGATTACCTACCCTATTAGAACCTACGAGCAGTACTTC. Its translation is CSARITYPIRTYEQYF.